This section outlines one TCR beta chain sequence together with its context. The data were obtained in a study of OX40 agonist ivuxolimab in advanced cancers. Looking at the study overall: People who had prior anti-PD-1, anti-PD-L1 or anti-CTLA-4 therapy could take part, and 40% had some. Three patients got partial responses; one had hepatocellular carcinoma and two had cutaneous melanoma.

At baseline, cycle 4 day 1, and cycle 7 day 1, blood was sampled. Sequenced by immunoSEQ multiplex PCR; TCRdb stores in-frame clones only, minus some. The table shows more than 80,000 clones, with around 85% occurring only once. Germline CDR1 and CDR2: LNHDA and SQIVND (reference sequence). The CDR3 consists of 15 residues. V gave up 5 bases and J gave up 0 bases, with 13 bases separating them. The clonotype originates from an adult with an advanced solid tumor such as melanoma, head and neck, liver or kidney cancer. The rearrangement joins TRBV19 to TRBJ1-1, with a tentative D call TRBD1 (6 bases). The sample consisted of CD4+ or CD8+ T cells sorted from blood, taken in a trial of the OX40 agonist ivuxolimab. As DNA, the CDR3 is TGTGCCAGTAGTCCGAGGGGGAGATTGAACACTGAAGCTTTCTTT. It is translated as CASSPRGRLNTEAFF.